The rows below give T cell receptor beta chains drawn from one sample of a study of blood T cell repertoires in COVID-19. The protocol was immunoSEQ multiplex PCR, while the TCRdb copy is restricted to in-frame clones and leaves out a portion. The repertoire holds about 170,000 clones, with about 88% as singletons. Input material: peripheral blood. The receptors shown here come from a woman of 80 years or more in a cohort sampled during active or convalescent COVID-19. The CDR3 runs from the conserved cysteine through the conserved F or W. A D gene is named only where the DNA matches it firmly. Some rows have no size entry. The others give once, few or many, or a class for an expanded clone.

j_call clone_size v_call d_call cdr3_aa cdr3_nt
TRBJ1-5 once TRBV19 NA CASSVTPTDNQPQHF TGTGCCAGTAGTGTGACACCTACCGATAATCAGCCCCAGCATTTT
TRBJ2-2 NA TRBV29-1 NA CSALGEDTGELFF TGCAGCGCCTTAGGGGAAGACACCGGGGAGCTGTTTTTT
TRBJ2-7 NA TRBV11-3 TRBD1 CASSSTTGPEQYF TGTGCCAGCAGTTCTACGACAGGGCCCGAGCAGTACTTC
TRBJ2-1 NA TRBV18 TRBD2 CASSPRGRDEQFF TGTGCCAGCTCACCGCGGGGGAGGGATGAGCAGTTCTTC
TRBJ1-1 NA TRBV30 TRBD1 CAWSHGTGNTEAFF TGTGCCTGGTCCCACGGGACAGGGAACACTGAAGCTTTCTTT
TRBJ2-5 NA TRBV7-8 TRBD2 CASRKRGGGVRTQYF TGTGCCAGCAGAAAAAGAGGCGGGGGGGTTCGGACCCAGTACTTC
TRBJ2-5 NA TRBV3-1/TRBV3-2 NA CASSHPLLGSKTQYF TGTGCCAGCAGCCACCCCCTGCTGGGGAGCAAGACCCAGTACTTC
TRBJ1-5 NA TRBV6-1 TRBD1 CASSDWDRKDGFRQPQHF TGTGCCAGCAGTGATTGGGACAGGAAGGACGGGTTTAGACAGCCCCAGCATTTT
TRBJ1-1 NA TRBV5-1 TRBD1 CASSSQGRNTEAFF TGCGCCAGCAGCTCACAGGGGAGGAACACTGAAGCTTTCTTT
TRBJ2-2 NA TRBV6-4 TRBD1 CASSDPDRELIGELFF TGTGCCAGCAGTGACCCGGACAGGGAATTGATCGGGGAGCTGTTTTTT
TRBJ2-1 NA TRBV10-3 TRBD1 CAIRGTGDYNEQFF TGTGCCATCAGAGGGACAGGAGATTACAATGAGCAGTTCTTC
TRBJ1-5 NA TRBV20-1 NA CSASREGLIGNQPQHF TGCAGTGCTAGTCGTGAGGGCTTGATAGGCAATCAGCCCCAGCATTTT
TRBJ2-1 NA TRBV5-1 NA CASSLAYNEQFF TGCGCCAGCAGCTTGGCGTACAATGAGCAGTTCTTC
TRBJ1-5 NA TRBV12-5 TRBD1 CASGSPDRASQPQHF TGTGCTAGTGGTTCCCCCGACAGGGCGTCTCAGCCCCAGCATTTT
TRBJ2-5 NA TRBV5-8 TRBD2 CASSPTSGSIQETQYF TGTGCCAGCAGCCCAACTAGCGGCAGTATCCAAGAGACCCAGTACTTC
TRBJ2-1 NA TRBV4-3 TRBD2 CASSQGFSSGGLYNEQFF TGCGCCAGCAGCCAAGGTTTCTCTAGCGGGGGGTTATACAATGAGCAGTTCTTC
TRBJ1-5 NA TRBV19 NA CASDGGGGYSNQPQHF TGTGCCTCCGATGGGGGGGGCGGCTATAGCAATCAGCCCCAGCATTTT
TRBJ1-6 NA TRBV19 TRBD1 CASSINRGLGSPLHF TGTGCCAGTAGTATCAACAGGGGGCTTGGTTCACCCCTCCACTTT
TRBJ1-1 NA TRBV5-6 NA CASTTVGVSHAFF TGTGCCAGCACCACGGTAGGGGTTAGTCATGCTTTCTTT
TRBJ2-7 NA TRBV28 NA CASLNGGTGRNEQYF TGTGCCAGCCTAAATGGTGGAACAGGGCGGAACGAGCAGTACTTC
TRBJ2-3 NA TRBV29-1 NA CSVEKGGTDTQYF TGCAGCGTTGAAAAGGGGGGCACAGATACGCAGTATTTT
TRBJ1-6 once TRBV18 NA CASSPIVSGNNNSPLHF TGTGCCAGCTCACCGATAGTCTCGGGGAACAATAATTCACCCCTCCACTTT
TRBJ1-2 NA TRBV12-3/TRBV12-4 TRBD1 CASTKTGVYGYTF TGTGCCAGCACCAAAACAGGGGTCTATGGCTACACCTTC
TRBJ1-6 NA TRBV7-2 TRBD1 CASSTGTGAHNSPLHF TGTGCCAGCAGCACAGGGACAGGGGCACATAATTCACCCCTCCACTTT
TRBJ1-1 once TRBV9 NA CASSVDSRQVNTEAFF TGTGCCAGCAGCGTAGATTCCCGACAGGTGAACACTGAAGCTTTCTTT
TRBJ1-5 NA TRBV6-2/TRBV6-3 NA CASSYFGSHQPQHF TGTGCCAGCAGTTATTTCGGGTCCCATCAGCCCCAGCATTTT
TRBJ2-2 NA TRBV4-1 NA CASSLYPGISTGELFF TGCGCCAGCAGCCTATATCCCGGGATTTCCACCGGGGAGCTGTTTTTT
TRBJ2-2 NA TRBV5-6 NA CASSPSRWEGANTGELFF TGTGCCAGCAGCCCGTCTCGGTGGGAGGGGGCGAACACCGGGGAGCTGTTTTTT
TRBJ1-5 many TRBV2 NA CASSDRQVNQPQHF TGTGCCAGCAGTGATCGACAGGTGAACCAGCCCCAGCATTTT
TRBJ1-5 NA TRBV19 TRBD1 CASSIDQGARQPQHF TGTGCCAGTAGTATAGACCAGGGGGCAAGGCAGCCCCAGCATTTT
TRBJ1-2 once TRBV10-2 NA CASSESTASYGYTF TGCGCCAGCAGTGAGTCGACAGCTTCCTATGGCTACACCTTC
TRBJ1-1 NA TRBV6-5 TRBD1 CASTGQGPAFF TGTGCCAGCACCGGACAGGGGCCGGCTTTCTTT
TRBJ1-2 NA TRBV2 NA CASRYRAESYGYTF TGTGCCAGCAGATACAGGGCTGAGAGCTATGGCTACACCTTC
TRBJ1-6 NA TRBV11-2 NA CASRTSVTSGLHF TGTGCCAGCAGAACCTCGGTAACCTCGGGCCTCCACTTT
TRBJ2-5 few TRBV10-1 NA CASSDRVQETQYF TGCGCCAGCAGTGACAGGGTCCAAGAGACCCAGTACTTC
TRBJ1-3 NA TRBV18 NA CASSPGGSGNTIYF TGTGCCAGCTCACCGGGGGGGTCTGGAAACACCATATATTTT